This T cell receptor beta chain emerged from a study of blood T cell repertoires in COVID-19. Assay used: immunoSEQ multiplex PCR; TCRdb lists only in-frame clones, some missing. The data contain roughly 170,000 clones, 75% to 90% of them singletons. This CDR3 has 13 residues. Germline loops: CDR1 SEHNR, CDR2 FQNEAQ (reference sequence). V lost 7 bases to trimming and J lost 4 bases, with 13 bases between them. The rearrangement joins TRBV7-9 to TRBJ1-2; D perhaps matches TRBD1 (5 bases). The clonotype comes from a woman between 45 and 65 years old who had recovered from COVID-19. The specimen sequenced was PBMCs or T cells enriched from blood (not recorded which). The CDR3 loop reads CASTTGTLYGYTF. The CDR3 DNA reads TGTGCCAGCACTACAGGAACCCTCTATGGCTACACCTTC.